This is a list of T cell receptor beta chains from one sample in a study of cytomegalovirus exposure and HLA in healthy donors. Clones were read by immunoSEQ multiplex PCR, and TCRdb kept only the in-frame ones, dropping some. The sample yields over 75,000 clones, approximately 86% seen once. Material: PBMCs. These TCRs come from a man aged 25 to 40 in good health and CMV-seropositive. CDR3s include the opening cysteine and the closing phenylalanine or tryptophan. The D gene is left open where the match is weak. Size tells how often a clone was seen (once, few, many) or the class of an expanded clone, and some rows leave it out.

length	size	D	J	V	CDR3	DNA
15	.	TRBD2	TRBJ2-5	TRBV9	CASSVEGRGAETQYF	TGTGCCAGCAGCGTAGAAGGGCGGGGGGCCGAGACCCAGTACTTC
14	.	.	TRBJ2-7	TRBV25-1	CASSERQGGYEQYF	TGTGCCAGCAGTGAAAGACAGGGAGGCTACGAGCAGTACTTC
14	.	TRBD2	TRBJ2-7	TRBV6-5	CASRPTSGIYEQYF	TGTGCCAGCAGGCCGACTAGCGGGATTTACGAGCAGTACTTC
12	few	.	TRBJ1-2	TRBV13	CASRRTSPGYTF	TGTGCCAGCAGGCGGACTTCTCCTGGCTACACCTTC
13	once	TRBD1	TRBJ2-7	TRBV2	CASKDRVTYEQYF	TGTGCCAGCAAAGACAGGGTAACCTACGAGCAGTACTTC
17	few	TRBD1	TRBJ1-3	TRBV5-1	CASSLLGQGSAGNTIYF	TGCGCCAGCAGCTTGTTGGGACAGGGATCCGCTGGAAACACCATATATTTT
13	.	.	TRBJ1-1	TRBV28	CASRGGQNTEAFF	TGTGCCAGCAGGGGTGGACAGAACACTGAAGCTTTCTTT
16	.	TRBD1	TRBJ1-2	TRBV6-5	CASSYSRTGGSYGYTF	TGTGCCAGCAGTTACTCCCGGACAGGTGGCTCCTATGGCTACACCTTC
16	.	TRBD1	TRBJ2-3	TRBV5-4	CASSLGVTGGPDTQYF	TGTGCCAGCAGCTTGGGGGTGACAGGGGGTCCAGATACGCAGTATTTT
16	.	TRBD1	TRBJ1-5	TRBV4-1	CASSLGTGDSNQPQHF	TGCGCCAGCAGCCTTGGTACAGGGGATAGCAATCAGCCCCAGCATTTT
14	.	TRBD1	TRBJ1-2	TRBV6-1	CASSGGTGRYGYTF	TGTGCCAGCAGTGGCGGGACAGGGAGGTATGGCTACACCTTC
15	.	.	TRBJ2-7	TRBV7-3	CASPQRRGLIYEQYF	TGTGCCAGCCCCCAAAGGAGGGGGCTCATCTACGAGCAGTACTTC
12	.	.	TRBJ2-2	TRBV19	CASSISTGELFF	TGTGCCAGTAGTATTAGTACCGGGGAGCTGTTTTTT
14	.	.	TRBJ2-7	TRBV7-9	CASSLTGTSYEQYF	TGTGCCAGCAGCTTGACGGGAACCTCCTACGAGCAGTACTTC
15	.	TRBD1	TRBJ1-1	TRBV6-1	CASSALGQGDTEAFF	TGTGCCAGCAGTGCCCTAGGACAGGGGGACACTGAAGCTTTCTTT
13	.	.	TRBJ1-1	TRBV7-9	CASSKPPRTEAFF	TGTGCCAGCAGCAAGCCCCCGAGGACTGAAGCTTTCTTT
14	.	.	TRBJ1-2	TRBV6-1	CASSESVRTVGYTF	TGTGCCAGCAGTGAAAGTGTTAGGACAGTTGGCTACACCTTC
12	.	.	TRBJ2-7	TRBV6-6	CASSYPSYEQYF	TGTGCCAGCAGTTACCCGAGCTACGAGCAGTACTTC
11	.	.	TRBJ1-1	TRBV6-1	CASSENQEAFF	TGTGCCAGCAGTGAGAATCAGGAAGCTTTCTTT
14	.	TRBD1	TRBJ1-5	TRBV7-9	CASSGQGAFQPQHF	TGTGCCAGCAGCGGACAGGGGGCCTTTCAGCCCCAGCATTTT
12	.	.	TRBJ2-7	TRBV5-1	CASSHGQYQQYF	TGCGCCAGCAGCCACGGACAGTATCAGCAGTACTTC
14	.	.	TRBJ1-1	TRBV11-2	CASSHPRGGTEAFF	TGTGCCAGCAGCCACCCACGGGGAGGCACTGAAGCTTTCTTT
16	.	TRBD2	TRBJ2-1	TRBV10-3	CAISESLLAGDNEQFF	TGTGCCATCAGTGAGTCGCTTTTAGCGGGAGATAATGAGCAGTTCTTC
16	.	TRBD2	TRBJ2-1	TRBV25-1	CTSSPGTSGSSDEQFF	TGTACCAGCAGTCCCGGGACTAGCGGGAGTAGCGATGAGCAGTTCTTC
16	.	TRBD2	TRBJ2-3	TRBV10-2	CASSENLAGGRDTQYF	TGCGCCAGCAGTGAAAACCTAGCGGGAGGGCGAGATACGCAGTATTTT
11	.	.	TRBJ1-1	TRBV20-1	CSATGLTEAFF	TGCAGTGCTACAGGTCTAACTGAAGCTTTCTTT
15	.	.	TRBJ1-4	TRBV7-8	CASSLGWGVNEKLFF	TGTGCCAGCAGCTTAGGTTGGGGCGTTAATGAAAAACTGTTTTTT
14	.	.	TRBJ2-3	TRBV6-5	CASSGLSLTDTQYF	TGTGCCAGCAGCGGTCTTTCCCTTACAGATACGCAGTATTTT
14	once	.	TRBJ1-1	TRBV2	CASSKDRFNTEAFF	TGTGCCAGCAGTAAAGACAGGTTCAACACTGAAGCTTTCTTT
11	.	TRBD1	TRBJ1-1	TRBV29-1	CSGDREMEAFF	TGCAGCGGCGACAGGGAGATGGAAGCTTTCTTT
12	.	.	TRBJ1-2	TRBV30	CASVVVNYGYTF	TGTGCCTCGGTGGTGGTCAACTATGGCTACACCTTC
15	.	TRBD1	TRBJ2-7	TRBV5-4	CASSFGQGVYYEQYF	TGTGCCAGCAGCTTCGGACAGGGGGTTTACTACGAGCAGTACTTC
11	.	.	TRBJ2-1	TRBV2	CALQGGGEQFF	TGTGCCCTCCAAGGGGGGGGTGAGCAGTTCTTC
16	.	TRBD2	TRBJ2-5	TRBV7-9	CASSSGLAGDKETQYF	TGTGCCAGCAGCTCGGGACTAGCGGGAGACAAAGAGACCCAGTACTTC
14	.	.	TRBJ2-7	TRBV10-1	CASSESLGAGEQYF	TGCGCCAGCAGTGAGTCTTTGGGGGCGGGCGAGCAGTACTTC
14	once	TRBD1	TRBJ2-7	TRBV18	CASSPGTGGGEQYF	TGTGCCAGCTCACCAGGGACAGGGGGAGGAGAGCAGTACTTC
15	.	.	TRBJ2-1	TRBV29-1	CSVSPGDIWVNEQFF	TGCAGCGTTTCCCCCGGGGATATCTGGGTCAATGAGCAGTTCTTC
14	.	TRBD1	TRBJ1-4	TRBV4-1	CASRDRGGDEKLFF	TGCGCCAGCAGGGACAGGGGTGGTGATGAAAAACTGTTTTTT
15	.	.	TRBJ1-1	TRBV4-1	CASSQAQSGALEAFF	TGCGCCAGCAGCCAAGCACAGTCAGGCGCCCTCGAAGCTTTCTTT
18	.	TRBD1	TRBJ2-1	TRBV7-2	CASSSRGQGASSYNEQFF	TGTGCCAGCAGCTCCCGGGGACAGGGGGCCAGCTCCTACAATGAGCAGTTCTTC
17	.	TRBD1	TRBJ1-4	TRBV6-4	CASTPGQATFINEKLFF	TGTGCCAGCACCCCGGGACAGGCGACTTTTATTAATGAAAAACTGTTTTTT
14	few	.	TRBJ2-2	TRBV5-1	CASSLDREGGELFF	TGCGCCAGCAGCTTGGACAGGGAGGGCGGGGAGCTGTTTTTT
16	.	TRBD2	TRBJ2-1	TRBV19	CASSKPGTSGRNEQFF	TGTGCCAGTAGTAAACCCGGGACTAGCGGACGTAATGAGCAGTTCTTC
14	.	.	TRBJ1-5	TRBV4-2	CASSQDGGGQPQHF	TGTGCCAGCAGCCAAGATGGGGGAGGTCAGCCCCAGCATTTT
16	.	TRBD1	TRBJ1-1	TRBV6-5	CASSYQGQVRNTEAFF	TGTGCCAGCAGTTACCAGGGACAGGTCCGGAACACTGAAGCTTTCTTT
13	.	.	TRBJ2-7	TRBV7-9	CASSYRSNYEQYF	TGTGCCAGCAGTTACAGGTCCAACTACGAGCAGTACTTC
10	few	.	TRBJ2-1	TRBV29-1	CSVGGNEQFF	TGCAGCGTTGGCGGGAATGAGCAGTTCTTC
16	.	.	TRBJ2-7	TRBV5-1	CASSLSRGTFGDEQYF	TGCGCCAGCAGCTTGTCCAGGGGTACTTTCGGGGACGAGCAGTACTTC
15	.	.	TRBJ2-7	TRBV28	CASSLVADFSYEQYF	TGTGCCAGCAGTTTAGTCGCAGACTTCTCCTACGAGCAGTACTTC
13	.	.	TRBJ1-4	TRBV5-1	CASRDSPNEKLFF	TGCGCCAGCAGGGACAGCCCTAATGAAAAACTGTTTTTT